These 2 T cell receptor beta chains came from one sample sequenced in a study of blood T cells in healthy people across ages. The use of a sample-barcoded 5' primer and a J-beta primer mix characterized a second PCR of roughly 7 to 12 cycles. TCRdb processed the 5' RACE reads anew with MiXCR; each CDR3 protein has one entry. This table holds about 1.7 million distinct CDR3 sequences, under 30% found once. Input material: blood. These receptors were taken from a woman under 40 in good health.

This clonotype was seen ten or more times. The chain couples TRBV4-1 to TRBJ1-2; D is undetermined. Trimming took 3 bases from V and 5 from J, leaving 13 bases between them. This CDR3 has 14 residues. Looked up from germline, CDR1 is MGHRA and CDR2 is YSYEKL. This CDR3 reads CASSHLDGKYGYTF. DNA of the CDR3: TGCGCCAGCAGCCACCTAGACGGGAAATATGGCTACACCTTC.

The genes are TRBV18 and TRBJ1-4; 7 bases match TRBD1. The CDR3 totals 16 residues. CDR1 is KGHSH and CDR2 is LQKENI in the germline V gene. J was trimmed by 4 bases and V by 6 bases; bases with no gene match: 11. In nucleotides, the CDR3 is TGTGCCAGCTCCGGAATACGGACAGGCTTTAATGAAAAACTGTTTTTT. As protein: CASSGIRTGFNEKLFF.